Sequencing of this TCR beta chain was carried out in a study of T cell responses to AZD1222 COVID-19 vaccine. TCRdb's copy holds only in-frame clones and misses some; the assay was immunoSEQ multiplex PCR. The table has approximately 130,000 clones, 90% seen once. Of note for this clone: The antigen remains unidentified.

The study, taken as a whole, reports: The breadth and depth of Spike-specific TCRs increased once two AZD1222 doses had been given. Baseline testing showed seropositivity in only five or six AZD1222 recipients.

Germline CDR1 SGHVS, CDR2 FNYEAQ. The CDR3 consists of 17 residues. V was trimmed by 5 bases and J by 2 bases, leaving 21 bases between them. Sequenced here: peripheral blood, sampled 28 days after the second dose of the MenACWY control vaccine. This TCR was sampled from an adult who received the MenACWY meningococcal vaccine as a control. V usage is TRBV7-6 and J usage is TRBJ1-2, with unresolved D. Written as DNA, the CDR3 is TGTGCCAGCAGCCCCCTCTTGGGTGCACCAGCAAACTATGGCTACACCTTC. This encodes CASSPLLGAPANYGYTF.